The rows below give T cell receptor beta chains drawn from one sample of a study of a mutant IDH1 vaccine in newly diagnosed glioma. The table came from immunoSEQ multiplex PCR; TCRdb's copy has only in-frame clones and leaves some out. This repertoire shows roughly 10,000 clones, approximately 88% found once; its top ten account for about 5%. The antigens these receptors bind are not known. Here the sequenced sample was PBMCs, taken from a glioma patient whose treatment included an IDH1 peptide vaccine. The receptors originated from a woman in her thirties or forties with glioma. Some clones in this sample may be carry-over from other donors' samples. The CDR3 runs from the conserved cysteine through the conserved F or W. The D gene is left open where the match is weak. Some rows have no size entry. The others give once, few or many, or a class for an expanded clone.

TGTGCCAGCGAGCCCCGGGGGAACTATGGCTACACCTTC,CASEPRGNYGYTF,.,TRBV18,.,TRBJ1-2
TGTGCCTGGACGGGACAGGGCAATCAGCCCCAGCATTTT,CAWTGQGNQPQHF,TRBD1,TRBV30,.,TRBJ1-5
TGTGCCAGCAGTCCGCTGTTCGCCGGGGAGCTGTTTTTT,CASSPLFAGELFF,.,TRBV28,.,TRBJ2-2
TGTGCCATCAGCCCGCTGGATACCTACGAGCAGTACTTC,CAISPLDTYEQYF,.,TRBV10-3,once,TRBJ2-7
TGTGCCAGCAGCCCTAACACGGGGGTAGTGGGCTATGGCTACACCTTC,CASSPNTGVVGYGYTF,.,TRBV7-2,.,TRBJ1-2
TGCGCCAGCACCTCTGACGGGGTTCGGACTGAAGCTTTCTTT,CASTSDGVRTEAFF,.,TRBV5-1,.,TRBJ1-1
TGTGCCAGCAGGAGGAGTCGGTACAATGAGCAGTTCTTC,CASRRSRYNEQFF,.,TRBV6-4,.,TRBJ2-1
TGTGCCAGTAGTATCGGGACAGGGGGTAGTCAGCCCCAGCATTTT,CASSIGTGGSQPQHF,TRBD1,TRBV19,.,TRBJ1-5
TGCGCCAGCAGCTTGAGCGACGGAAACTATGGCTACACCTTC,CASSLSDGNYGYTF,.,TRBV5-1,.,TRBJ1-2
TGTGCCAGCAGTTTAAGGGCTAGCGAGCCCTACAATGAGCAGTTCTTC,CASSLRASEPYNEQFF,.,TRBV27,.,TRBJ2-1
TGTGCCAGCAGTCCCCCGGGAGAGGCAGATACGCAGTATTTT,CASSPPGEADTQYF,.,TRBV28,.,TRBJ2-3
TGTGCCAGCAACTTCCCCGGGGCGCGCACAGATACGCAGTATTTT,CASNFPGARTDTQYF,.,TRBV11-2,.,TRBJ2-3
TGTGCCAGCAGCTCCCAAGGGGTCGGGGGAGGCTACACCTTC,CASSSQGVGGGYTF,.,TRBV5-4,.,TRBJ1-2
TGTGCCAGCAGCTTGGAGGGATCTTACAATCAGCCCCAGCATTTT,CASSLEGSYNQPQHF,.,TRBV5-5,.,TRBJ1-5
TGTGCCAGCAGCTCCGACAGGGGGCGCGTGTACGAGCAGTACTTC,CASSSDRGRVYEQYF,TRBD1,TRBV7-9,.,TRBJ2-7
TGTGCCAGCTCCCCAGGGGGTCCCTCTGGGGCCAACGTCCTGACTTTC,CASSPGGPSGANVLTF,TRBD1,TRBV18,.,TRBJ2-6
TGTGCCAGCTCTCCGAGGGAGGCAGATACGCAGTATTTT,CASSPREADTQYF,.,TRBV18,.,TRBJ2-3
TGCGCCAGCAGCTTGGGACAGACCTCTGGAAACACCATATATTTT,CASSLGQTSGNTIYF,.,TRBV5-1,.,TRBJ1-3
TGCAGCGTTGAAGATTCCGACACGCGACTTACCTTC,CSVEDSDTRLTF,.,TRBV29-1,.,TRBJ1-2
TGTGCCAGCAGTGAAGCGCAGGGCGGAGAAAAACTGTTTTTT,CASSEAQGGEKLFF,.,TRBV6-1,.,TRBJ1-4
TGTGCCACCTCCCCCGACAGCACCAATACCAAAAACATTCAGTACTTC,CATSPDSTNTKNIQYF,.,TRBV10-3,.,TRBJ2-4
TGTGCCAGCAGTGAAAGGATTAGCAATCAGCCCCAGCATTTT,CASSERISNQPQHF,.,TRBV6-5,once,TRBJ1-5
TGCAGCGCCCGGACAGGGGGCTATGGCTACACCTTC,CSARTGGYGYTF,TRBD1,TRBV29-1,once,TRBJ1-2
TGTGCCAGCAGTTACAGGACACGGGTGGCCGGGGAGCTGTTTTTT,CASSYRTRVAGELFF,.,TRBV6-6,.,TRBJ2-2
TGTGCCAGCAACCAGGGACGGGATCAGCCCCAGCATTTT,CASNQGRDQPQHF,.,TRBV6-1,.,TRBJ1-5
TGCAGCGTTGTGTGGCTAGATGGGCATGGGGCCAACGTCCTGACTTTC,CSVVWLDGHGANVLTF,.,TRBV29-1,.,TRBJ2-6
TGTGCCAGCAGCTTAGAGGCTAGCGGGGACAATGAGCAGTTCTTC,CASSLEASGDNEQFF,TRBD2,TRBV7-6,.,TRBJ2-1
TGTGCCAGCAGCTTAGCTTTCGGGGGAGAGACCCAGTACTTC,CASSLAFGGETQYF,.,TRBV7-8,.,TRBJ2-5
TGCGCCAGCAGCTTGGCAGGGACGCCTAACTATGGCTACACCTTC,CASSLAGTPNYGYTF,.,TRBV5-1,.,TRBJ1-2
TGTGCCAGCAGCCAACAGCTGAACACTGAAGCTTTCTTT,CASSQQLNTEAFF,.,TRBV7-9,few,TRBJ1-1
TGCGCCAGCAGCTTGGTAGCGGGGGTGCAAATTGAGACCCAGTACTTC,CASSLVAGVQIETQYF,TRBD2,TRBV5-1,.,TRBJ2-5
TGTGCCAGCAGCTTAACCTGGACAGGCTACGAGCAGTACTTC,CASSLTWTGYEQYF,TRBD1,TRBV7-2,.,TRBJ2-7
TGTGCCAGCAGTTACTCGGAAAGCTACGAGCAGTACTTC,CASSYSESYEQYF,.,TRBV6-6,.,TRBJ2-7